Presented here are 16 T cell receptor beta chains from one specimen sequenced in a study of T-cell memory formation after mild COVID-19. TCRdb itself ran the 5' RACE reads through MiXCR, one entry per CDR3 protein. The table records hundreds of thousands of distinct CDR3 sequences, roughly 20% of them present only once. Sequencing was performed on PBMCs or a T cell subset sorted from them (not recorded which). These receptors came from an adult woman who had mild COVID-19 (a few samples of this study predate the infection). Cell type and time point are not known.

The chain links TRBV5-1 to TRBJ1-4, with no clear D. Trimming cost V 7 bases and J 7 bases, with 26 bases left between them. From germline, CDR1 is SGHRS and CDR2 YFSETQ. The length of the CDR3 is 17 residues. CDR3 nucleotides: TGCGCCAGCGCCCCGGGGTCCAGTAGGGATGGCGGTGAAAAACTGTTTTTT. This encodes CASAPGSSRDGGEKLFF. Variable domain in full (rest from reference TRBV5-1 and TRBJ1-4): KAGVTQTPRYLIKTRGQQVTLSCSPISGHRSVSWYQQTPGQGLQFLFEYFSETQRNKGNFPGRFSGRQFSNSRSEMNVSTLELGDSALYLCASAPGSSRDGGEKLFFGSGTQLSVL.

The sample holds a few counts of this clonotype. The chain employs TRBV6-1 and TRBJ1-2; 8 bases are shared with TRBD1. J was trimmed by 5 bases and V by 2 bases; bases with no gene match: 13. Germline V lookup: CDR1 MNHNS, CDR2 SASEGT. The CDR3 length is 17 residues. The CDR3 region is CASSEPLGDRRLYGYTF. For the CDR3, the DNA is TGTGCCAGCAGTGAACCGCTAGGGGACAGGCGTCTATATGGCTACACCTTC.

At least ten counts were recorded for this clonotype. The rearrangement uses TRBV7-9 and TRBJ2-1; D is tentatively TRBD1 or TRBD2 (5 bases each). From germline, CDR1 is SEHNR and CDR2 FQNEAQ (reference sequence). V was cut by 4 bases and J by 0 bases, with 13 bases left in between. The CDR3 extends over 16 amino acids. The chain's CDR3 is CASSSRDPHSYNEQFF. DNA for the CDR3: TGTGCCAGCAGCTCCCGGGACCCCCACTCCTACAATGAGCAGTTCTTC.

This clonotype has a handful of counts. The chain links TRBV5-1 to TRBJ2-7, with unresolved D. Trimming cost V 0 bases and J 5 bases, with 9 bases left between them. The CDR3 has 13 amino acids. Per germline, CDR1 SGHRS and CDR2 YFSETQ. CDR3 loop: CASSLATEHEQYF. The DNA for the CDR3 is TGCGCCAGCAGCTTGGCCACGGAACACGAGCAGTACTTC.

The sample holds a few counts of this clonotype. CDR3 sequence (DNA): TGTGCCAGCAGTTCCGGGACAGGGCACGAGCAGTACTTC. It specifies CASSSGTGHEQYF. V gene TRBV12-3 or TRBV12-4 combines with J gene TRBJ2-7; 9 nucleotides match TRBD1. The CDR3 runs to 13 residues. The ends lost 4 bases at V and 5 bases at J; junction bases unmatched: 3.

The chain combines TRBV18 with TRBJ2-7; D remains unclear. Per the germline V gene, CDR1 is KGHSH and CDR2 is LQKENI. This CDR3 is built from 14 residues. Trimming shortened V by 0 bases and J by 3 bases, and 9 bases separated the two germline ends. The CDR3 DNA follows: TGTGCCAGCTCACCACCGCAGGCCCACTACGAGCAGTACTTC. Its protein product is CASSPPQAHYEQYF.

This chain's CDR3 is CASSLSGGAIKDEQFF. In DNA form, the CDR3 reads TGCGCCAGCAGCTTGAGCGGGGGGGCCATTAAGGATGAGCAGTTCTTC. The rearrangement links TRBV5-1 to TRBJ2-1, with 10 bases identical to TRBD2. Germline CDR1 and CDR2: SGHRS and YFSETQ. CDR3 length equals 16 residues. V shed 1 base, J shed 8 bases, and the junction held 9 bases outside the gene matches.

The table lists this clonotype with a few counts. The rearrangement uses TRBV18 and TRBJ1-1, with TRBD1 matching 7 bases. V dropped 2 bases and J dropped 4; count of bases not matched to a gene: 4. The germline V gene encodes CDR1 KGHSH and CDR2 LQKENI. The CDR3 sequence is 14 residues long. In DNA, the CDR3 is TGTGCCAGCTCACCAGACAGGGATCCCACTGAAGCTTTCTTT. It codes for CASSPDRDPTEAFF.

This clonotype showed up just a few times. The chain employs TRBV3-1 and TRBJ2-2, with 7 bases identical to TRBD1. The CDR3 extends over 17 amino acids. Trimming removed 1 base from V and 3 bases from J; junction bases left unmatched: 8. CDR1 is LGHDT, CDR2 YNNKEL, per germline (reference sequence). CDR3 region: CASSQAAGGSYTGELFF. The CDR3 nucleotides read TGTGCCAGCAGCCAAGCTGCAGGGGGAAGTTACACCGGGGAGCTGTTTTTT.

The chain couples TRBV7-2 to TRBJ2-2; 7 nucleotides match TRBD2. The CDR3 has 16 residues. With V trimmed by 2 bases and J by 6 bases, 9 bases remained unmatched. The germline V gene encodes CDR1 SGHTA and CDR2 FQGNSA. CDR3: CASSLSGLVLAGELFF. CDR3 DNA: TGTGCCAGCAGCTTATCTGGACTAGTCTTAGCCGGGGAGCTGTTTTTT.

This clonotype was seen a few times. The chain uses TRBV7-2 and TRBJ2-2; possible D gene TRBD2, 6 bases. The V end was cut by 5 bases, the J end by 5 bases, with 12 bases between. The CDR3 is made up of 14 amino acids. CDR1 SGHTA and CDR2 FQGNSA come from the germline V gene. CDR3 DNA: TGTGCCAGCAGCGCTGGAGGGAAAACCGGGGAGCTGTTTTTT. Translation gives CASSAGGKTGELFF.

J is TRBJ1-1 and V is TRBV12-3 or TRBV12-4; TRBD1 matches 9 bases. CDR3 size: 15 residues. The V segment lost 2 bases and the J segment 3 bases; nucleotides outside the gene matches: 4. The CDR3 is CASSLTDRGDTEAFF. Here the CDR3 DNA reads TGTGCCAGCAGTTTAACGGACAGGGGAGACACTGAAGCTTTCTTT.

The sample holds a few counts of this clonotype. The chain is built from TRBV10-3 and TRBJ2-6; perhaps TRBD1 as D (5 bases). Per germline, CDR1 ENHRY and CDR2 SYGVKD. The CDR3 loop spans 14 amino acids. V lost 5 bases, J lost 2 bases, and 7 bases lay in between. Written as DNA, the CDR3 is TGTGCCATCAGTCAGGGTGCTGGGGCCAACGTCCTGACTTTC. Its protein product is CAISQGAGANVLTF.

This clonotype has just a few counts. The rearrangement links TRBV5-1 to TRBJ2-3; 8 nucleotides match TRBD1. The CDR3 spans 18 residues. The V gene's germline CDR1 is SGHRS and CDR2 YFSETQ. The V and J ends lost 1 base and 2 bases, in that order; junction bases with no gene match: 12. For the CDR3, the DNA is TGCGCCAGCAGCTTGTCGCACGGACAGGGCTCCCCCACAGATACGCAGTATTTT. Its protein product is CASSLSHGQGSPTDTQYF.

This clonotype has a handful of counts. The chain is built from TRBV18 and TRBJ2-2; no clear D gene. The CDR3 extends over 14 amino acids. Trimming left V 0 bases short and J 5 bases short, with 7 bases between. Germline V CDR1 and CDR2: KGHSH, LQKENI. The CDR3 sequence is CASSPPVGTGELFF. CDR3 nucleotide sequence: TGTGCCAGCTCACCACCAGTCGGGACCGGGGAGCTGTTTTTT. Looking up the rest from reference TRBV18 and TRBJ2-2 gives the full variable domain: NAGVMQNPRHLVRRRGQEARLRCSPMKGHSHVYWYRQLPEEGLKFMVYLQKENIIDESGMPKERFSAEFPKEGPSILRIQQVVRGDSAAYFCASSPPVGTGELFFGEGSRLTVL.

V gene TRBV6-4 combines with J gene TRBJ1-1, with 9 bases identical to TRBD1. The germline gives CDR1 MRHNA, CDR2 SNTAGT. Losses at the gene ends were 1 base for V and 2 bases for J; bases not matched to a gene: 8. The CDR3 contains 17 residues. The CDR3 reads CASSDLTGGSNNTEAFF. The CDR3 nucleotides read TGTGCCAGCAGTGACTTAACAGGGGGCTCAAACAACACTGAAGCTTTCTTT.